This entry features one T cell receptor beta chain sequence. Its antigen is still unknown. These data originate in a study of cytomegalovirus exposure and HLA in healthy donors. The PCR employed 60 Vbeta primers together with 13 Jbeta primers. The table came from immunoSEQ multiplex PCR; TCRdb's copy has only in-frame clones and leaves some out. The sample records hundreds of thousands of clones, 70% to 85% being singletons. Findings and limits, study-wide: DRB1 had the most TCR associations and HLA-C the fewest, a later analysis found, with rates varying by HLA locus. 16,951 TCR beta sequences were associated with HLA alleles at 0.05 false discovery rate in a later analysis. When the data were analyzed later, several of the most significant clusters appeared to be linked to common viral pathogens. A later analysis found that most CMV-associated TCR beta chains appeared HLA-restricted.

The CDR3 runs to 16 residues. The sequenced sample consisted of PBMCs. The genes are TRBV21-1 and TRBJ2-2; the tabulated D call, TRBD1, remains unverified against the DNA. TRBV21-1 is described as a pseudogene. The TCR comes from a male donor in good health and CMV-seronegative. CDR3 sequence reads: CASSNPRTGGTGELFF. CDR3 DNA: TGTGCCAGCAGCAACCCCCGGACAGGCGGCACCGGGGAGCTGTTTTTT.